These T cell receptor beta chains were read from a single sample in a study of blood T cell repertoires in COVID-19. This table comes from immunoSEQ multiplex PCR, and its TCRdb copy is limited to in-frame clones, with some not included. The sample contains 200,000 to 250,000 clones, 80% of which appear only once. Source material: PBMCs or T cells enriched from blood (not recorded which). These receptor sequences come from a man aged 25 to 40 with acute COVID-19. CDR3s include the opening cysteine and the closing phenylalanine or tryptophan. The D gene is left open where the match is weak. Clone size, where shown, is once, few, many, or a class for clones that have expanded.

j_gene,d_gene,abundance,v_gene,CDR3nt,CDR3aa
TRBJ2-3,.,.,TRBV1,TGCACCAGCAGCCAAGGAACGGGGGGGCGAGAAGATACGCAGTATTTT,CTSSQGTGGREDTQYF
TRBJ1-1,TRBD1,.,TRBV3-1/TRBV3-2,TGTGCCAGCAGCCAAGGGGGACAGGGTGTAACTTTCTTT,CASSQGGQGVTFF
TRBJ2-5,TRBD2,.,TRBV5-1,TGCGCCAGCAGCTTGGCCGGGACTAGCGGTCCCCGTGTGACCCAGTACTTC,CASSLAGTSGPRVTQYF
TRBJ1-2,.,.,TRBV6-1,TGTGCCAGCAGTGAAGCCCAGGGCCGGGGCTACACCTTC,CASSEAQGRGYTF
TRBJ1-2,.,.,TRBV21-1,TGTGCCTGGGGGACAGTGAACTATGGCTACACCTTC,CAWGTVNYGYTF
TRBJ2-5,.,.,TRBV13,TGTGCCAGCAGCTTCTCAGGCAACCAAGAGACCCAGTACTTC,CASSFSGNQETQYF
TRBJ2-7,.,.,TRBV5-3,TGTGCCGGAGCCATAGGCAGATCCTACGAGCAGTACTTC,CAGAIGRSYEQYF
TRBJ2-5,TRBD2,.,TRBV4-2,TGTGCCAGCAGCCAAGATTTCGGTACTACTAGCGGGTTTCAAGAGACCCAGTACTTC,CASSQDFGTTSGFQETQYF
TRBJ2-3,TRBD2,.,TRBV7-3,TGTGCCAGCAGCTTAGCGGGGGGTAGCACAGATACGCAGTATTTT,CASSLAGGSTDTQYF
TRBJ1-5,TRBD1,.,TRBV30,TGTGCCTCCCAGGCAGGGGGCGTTGGACAGCCCCAGCATTTT,CASQAGGVGQPQHF
TRBJ2-7,TRBD1,.,TRBV5-5,TGTGCCAGCAGCCCGGGGACAGTCTACGAGCAGTACTTC,CASSPGTVYEQYF
TRBJ1-3,.,.,TRBV19,TGTGCCAGTAATCCAGGGTCCGGAAACACCATATATTTT,CASNPGSGNTIYF
TRBJ1-4,TRBD1,.,TRBV24-1,TGTGCCACCAGTGATTTAACCTCCGGGACAGGCAAACGTAATGAAAAACTGTTTTTT,CATSDLTSGTGKRNEKLFF
TRBJ1-2,.,.,TRBV5-1,TGCGCCAGCAGCTCGGGGGACGGTAACTATGGCTACACCTTC,CASSSGDGNYGYTF
TRBJ1-1,.,.,TRBV14,TGTGCCAGCAGCCTTAGTCCAAACACTGAAGCTTTCTTT,CASSLSPNTEAFF
TRBJ2-5,TRBD1,once,TRBV7-6,TGTGCCAGCAGCGAGGGGCTTCCGAGTCAGGGGGCCCGGGAGACCCAGTACTTC,CASSEGLPSQGARETQYF
TRBJ1-2,.,.,TRBV7-9,TGTGCCAGCAGCTTAATACAGAGTGGCTACACCTTC,CASSLIQSGYTF
TRBJ2-1,TRBD1,once,TRBV5-4,TGTGCCAGCAGCAGACTACAGGGGGCGATCAACAATGAGCAGTTCTTC,CASSRLQGAINNEQFF
TRBJ1-5,.,.,TRBV9,TGTGCCAGCAGCGTAGAGGGAGGGGTAGGGCAGCCCCAGCATTTT,CASSVEGGVGQPQHF
TRBJ2-2,TRBD2,.,TRBV9,TGTGCCAGCAGCGTAGTAACTAGCGGGGCGAACGGGGAGCTGTTTTTT,CASSVVTSGANGELFF
TRBJ2-1,TRBD2,.,TRBV7-9,TGTGCCAGCAGTGAGGGACTAGCGGGGGGGCACAATGAGCAGTTCTTC,CASSEGLAGGHNEQFF
TRBJ1-2,.,.,TRBV14,TGTGCCAGCAGCCAAGATTTGGAGGGGATTAACTATGGCTACACCTTC,CASSQDLEGINYGYTF
TRBJ2-3,.,.,TRBV2,TGTGCCAGCAAAGTGGGGGCCTTCACAGATACGCAGTATTTT,CASKVGAFTDTQYF
TRBJ1-2,.,few,TRBV5-4,TGTGCCAGCAGCTGGGAAGGACTCGATAACTATGGCTACACCTTC,CASSWEGLDNYGYTF
TRBJ1-5,TRBD1,once,TRBV3-1/TRBV3-2,TGTGCCAGCAGCCGGCAGGGGGTTGAACAGCCCCAGCATTTT,CASSRQGVEQPQHF
TRBJ2-5,TRBD2,once,TRBV9,TGTGCCAGCAGCGAGACGGGGGGGTTAAAAGAGACCCAGTACTTC,CASSETGGLKETQYF
TRBJ2-3,TRBD1,.,TRBV18,TGTGCCAGCTCACCATTTCAATACAGGGGGCTAGATACGCAGTATTTT,CASSPFQYRGLDTQYF
TRBJ1-4,.,.,TRBV3-1/TRBV3-2,TGTGCCAGCAGCCAAGGCTCCTACGCTTATAATGAAAAACTGTTTTTT,CASSQGSYAYNEKLFF
TRBJ1-1,.,.,TRBV6-1,TGTGCCAGCAGTGAAGCGAGCGGCCGAGAAGCTTTCTTT,CASSEASGREAFF
TRBJ2-7,.,.,TRBV3-1/TRBV3-2,TGTGCCAGCAGCCAAGGCTACGGTAACGAGCAGTACTTC,CASSQGYGNEQYF
TRBJ2-7,.,.,TRBV18,TGTGCCAGCTCACCCACAGGGAACTCCTACGAGCAGTACTTC,CASSPTGNSYEQYF
TRBJ2-5,TRBD2,.,TRBV7-2,TGTGCCAGCAGCTTATTCCCAGGACTAGCGGGGTTAGAGACCCAGTACTTC,CASSLFPGLAGLETQYF
TRBJ2-1,.,.,TRBV30,TGTGCCTGGAGTCCGTACAATGAGCAGTTCTTC,CAWSPYNEQFF
TRBJ1-6,.,few,TRBV18,TGTGCCAGCTCCCTCGGACAGCTTAATTCACCCCTCCACTTT,CASSLGQLNSPLHF
TRBJ1-1,.,few,TRBV9,TGTGCCAGCAGCGTAGAACCGGCGGACACTGAAGCTTTCTTT,CASSVEPADTEAFF
TRBJ2-5,.,.,TRBV3-1/TRBV3-2,TGTGCCAGCAGCTTAAAGGGGCAAGAGACCCAGTACTTC,CASSLKGQETQYF
TRBJ2-7,TRBD1,once,TRBV6-5,TGTGCCAGCAGCTATGACAGGGGGGTCTCCTACGAGCAGTACTTC,CASSYDRGVSYEQYF
TRBJ2-1,TRBD2,.,TRBV19,TGTGCCAGTAGTATAGTTCTAGCGGGGGCCTACAATGAGCAGTTCTTC,CASSIVLAGAYNEQFF
TRBJ1-1,.,.,TRBV7-9,TGTGCCAGCAGGTCGGTGGGGGGAGGGAACACTGAAGCTTTCTTT,CASRSVGGGNTEAFF
TRBJ2-5,TRBD1,.,TRBV14,TGTGCCAGCAGCCAAGGACAGGGATTAGGAGAGACCCAGTACTTC,CASSQGQGLGETQYF
TRBJ2-7,.,.,TRBV30,TGTGCCTGGAGTTCCAATGGAGGCAGTGCGTACTTC,CAWSSNGGSAYF
TRBJ1-5,TRBD1,once,TRBV19,TGTGCCAGTAATCCGGACAGGGTTGGCAATCAGCCCCAGCATTTT,CASNPDRVGNQPQHF
TRBJ2-5,TRBD2,.,TRBV18,TGTGCCAGCTCACCTATGCCGGGACTAGCGGAAGAGACCCAGTACTTC,CASSPMPGLAEETQYF
TRBJ2-3,TRBD2,.,TRBV11-1,TGTGCCAGCAGCATAATAGCGGGGGGGCTCACAGATACGCAGTATTTT,CASSIIAGGLTDTQYF
TRBJ2-7,TRBD1,.,TRBV10-3,TGTGCCATCAGTGGGGGACAGGGTTTGTGGGAGCAGTACTTC,CAISGGQGLWEQYF
TRBJ1-2,TRBD1,.,TRBV10-1,TGCGCCAGCAGTTACGACAGGGGCTATGGCTACACCTTC,CASSYDRGYGYTF
TRBJ2-3,TRBD2,.,TRBV6-1,TGTGCCAGCAGTGAATTCGCGACTAGCGGGTTCCCTAGCACAGATACGCAGTATTTT,CASSEFATSGFPSTDTQYF
TRBJ1-5,TRBD1,.,TRBV7-2,TGTGCCAGCAGCTTCGACAGGGCGAGCAATCAGCCCCAGCATTTT,CASSFDRASNQPQHF
TRBJ1-2,.,.,TRBV5-5,TGTGCCAGCAGCATACGAGAAGAGGCTAACTATGGCTACACCTTC,CASSIREEANYGYTF
TRBJ1-5,TRBD1,.,TRBV6-5,TGTGCCAGCCAGGGGGCAGGCAATCAGCCCCAGCATTTT,CASQGAGNQPQHF
TRBJ1-1,.,.,TRBV19,TGTGCCAGTAACCCTCCGGGGGTGAACACTGAAGCTTTCTTT,CASNPPGVNTEAFF
TRBJ1-6,TRBD1,.,TRBV9,TGTGCCAGCAGCTCTCGGGACAGGTACTCACCCCTCCACTTT,CASSSRDRYSPLHF
TRBJ2-7,.,once,TRBV5-4,TGTGCCAGCAGCTTTTCGCCCGGGGGATACTACGAGCAGTACTTC,CASSFSPGGYYEQYF
TRBJ2-1,TRBD1,.,TRBV10-3,TGTGCCATCAGTGTTCCGGGACAGGGAAGGCGCGGGCACAATGAGCAGTTCTTC,CAISVPGQGRRGHNEQFF
TRBJ2-7,.,.,TRBV6-5,TGTGCCAGCAGTTACTCCGGGGTATCCTACGAGCAGTACTTC,CASSYSGVSYEQYF
TRBJ2-5,.,.,TRBV10-3,TGTGCCATCAGTGAGGGGGCTCGGGAGACCCAGTACTTC,CAISEGARETQYF
TRBJ2-1,TRBD2,.,TRBV7-9,TGTGCCAGCAGCTCAGAATCTAGCGGGGGCGTCGATGAGCAGTTCTTC,CASSSESSGGVDEQFF